This entry is about one T cell receptor beta chain. What it binds is not known. Since a much larger clone is just one base distant, this may be a read error. Naive CD4+ cells had CD25+ Tregs removed. Study results and caveats: The larger-cohort validation was restricted to a single TCR beta V-J rearrangement rather than whole repertoires. In terms of TCR gene usage, tumor memory CD4+ T cells clustered together with blood and lymph node memory CD4+ cells, as well as with lymph node naive CD4+ cells.

Semi-nested PCR with Nested Universal Primer A followed constant-region reverse priming of full-length variable regions. MiXCR, run by TCRdb on the 5' RACE reads, gives a single entry per CDR3 protein. Here the sample spans 45,000 to 55,000 distinct CDR3 sequences, almost 25% being singletons. V was trimmed by 3 bases and J by 2 bases, leaving 10 bases between them. Germline-derived CDR1 and CDR2 are SGHRS and YFSETQ. The CDR3 length is 14 residues. Sequencing used tumor-infiltrating naive CD4+ T cells sorted from the breast tumor. The sample's subset: naive CD4+ T cells, CD4+CD45RA+CD25-. This TCR derives from a female donor with breast cancer. The gene calls are TRBV5-1 and TRBJ2-3, with D possibly being TRBD2 (6 bases). The CDR3 region is CASSWDLTTDTQYF. The CDR3 DNA reads TGCGCCAGCAGCTGGGACTTGACCACAGATACGCAGTATTTT.